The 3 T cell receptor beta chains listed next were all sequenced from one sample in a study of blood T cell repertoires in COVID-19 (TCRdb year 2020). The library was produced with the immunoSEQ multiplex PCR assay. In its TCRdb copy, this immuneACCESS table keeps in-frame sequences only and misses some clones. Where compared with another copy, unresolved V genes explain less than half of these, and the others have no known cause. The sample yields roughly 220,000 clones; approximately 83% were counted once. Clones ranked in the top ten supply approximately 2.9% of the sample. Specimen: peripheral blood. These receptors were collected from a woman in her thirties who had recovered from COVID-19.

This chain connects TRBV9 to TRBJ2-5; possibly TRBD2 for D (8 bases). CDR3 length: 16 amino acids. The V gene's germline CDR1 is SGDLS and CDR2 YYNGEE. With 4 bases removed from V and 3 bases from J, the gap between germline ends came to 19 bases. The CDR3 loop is CASSPGGSTGEETQYF. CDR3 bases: TGTGCCAGCAGCCCGGGGGGGTCCACAGGGGAAGAGACCCAGTACTTC.

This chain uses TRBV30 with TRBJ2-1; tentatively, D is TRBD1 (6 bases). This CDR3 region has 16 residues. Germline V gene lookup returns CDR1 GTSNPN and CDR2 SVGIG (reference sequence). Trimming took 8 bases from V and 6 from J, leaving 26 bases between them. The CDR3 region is CAGKYWDNSAGNEQFF. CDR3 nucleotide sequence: TGTGCCGGCAAATACTGGGACAATTCGGCGGGCAATGAGCAGTTCTTC. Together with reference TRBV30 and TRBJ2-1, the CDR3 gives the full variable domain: SQTIHQWPATLVQPVGSPLSLECTVEGTSNPNLYWYRQAAGRGLQLLFYSVGIGQISSEVPQNLSASRPQDRQFILSSKKLLLSDSGFYLCAGKYWDNSAGNEQFFGPGTRLTVL.

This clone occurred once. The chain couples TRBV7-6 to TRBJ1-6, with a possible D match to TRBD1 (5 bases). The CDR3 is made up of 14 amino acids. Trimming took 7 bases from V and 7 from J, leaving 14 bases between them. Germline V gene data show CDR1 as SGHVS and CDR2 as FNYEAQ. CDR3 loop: CASTPDTRNSPLHF. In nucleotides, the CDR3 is TGTGCCAGCACCCCGGACACCAGGAATTCACCCCTCCACTTT.